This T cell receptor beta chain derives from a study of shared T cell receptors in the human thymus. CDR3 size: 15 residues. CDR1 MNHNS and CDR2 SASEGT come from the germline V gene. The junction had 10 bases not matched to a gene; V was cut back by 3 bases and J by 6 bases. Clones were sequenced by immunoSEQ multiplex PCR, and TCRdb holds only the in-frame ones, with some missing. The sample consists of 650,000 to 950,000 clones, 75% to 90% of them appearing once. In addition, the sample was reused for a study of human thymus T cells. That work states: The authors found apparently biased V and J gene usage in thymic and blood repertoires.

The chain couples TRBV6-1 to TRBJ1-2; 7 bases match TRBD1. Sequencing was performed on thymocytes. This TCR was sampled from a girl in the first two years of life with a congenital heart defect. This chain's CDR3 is CASSDINRGADGYTF. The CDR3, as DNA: TGTGCCAGCAGTGACATAAACAGGGGTGCTGATGGCTACACCTTC.